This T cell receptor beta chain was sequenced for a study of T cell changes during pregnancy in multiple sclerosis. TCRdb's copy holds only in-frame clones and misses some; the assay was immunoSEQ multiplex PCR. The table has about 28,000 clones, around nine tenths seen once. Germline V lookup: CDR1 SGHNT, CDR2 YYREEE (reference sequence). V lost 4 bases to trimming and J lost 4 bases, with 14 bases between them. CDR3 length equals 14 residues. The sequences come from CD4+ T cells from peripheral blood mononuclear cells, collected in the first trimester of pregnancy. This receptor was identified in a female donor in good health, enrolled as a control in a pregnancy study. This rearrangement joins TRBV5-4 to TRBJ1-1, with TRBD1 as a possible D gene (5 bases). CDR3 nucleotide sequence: TGTGCCAGCAGCCCCGGGAGGGACCGCACTGAAGCTTTCTTT. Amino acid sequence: CASSPGRDRTEAFF. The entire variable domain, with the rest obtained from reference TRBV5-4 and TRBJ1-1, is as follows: ETGVTQSPTHLIKTRGQQVTLRCSSQSGHNTVSWYQQALGQGPQFIFQYYREEENGRGNFPPRFSGLQFPNYSSELNVNALELDDSALYLCASSPGRDRTEAFFGQGTRLTVV.